The clone carrying this TCR beta chain was seen a few times. Its antigen remains unknown. Amplification by 5'RACE using constant-segment primers produced TCR alpha and TCR beta cDNA libraries that carried sample barcodes and UMIs. TCRdb re-called the 5' RACE reads through MiXCR, storing one row per CDR3 protein. The data show roughly 200,000 distinct CDR3 sequences, with 9% to 10% seen just once and around 3.4% held by the top ten. V dropped 5 bases and J dropped 0 bases, with 11 bases sitting between them. Per germline, CDR1 SGHTA and CDR2 FQGNSA. This CDR3 contains 15 residues. These data originate in a study of T-cell memory formation after mild COVID-19. Regarding the study as a whole: A balance of CD4 and CD8 characterized clones contracting day 15 to 85, whereas later expanders leaned CD4+. The main location of contracting CD4+ clones was CM and EM, and that of contracting CD8+ clones was EMRA. Some SARS-CoV-2-responding clones were already detected in memory before infection.

The V gene is TRBV7-2, the J gene TRBJ2-1; D perhaps matches TRBD1 (5 bases). Sequencing was done on a sample of PBMCs or a T cell subset sorted from them (not recorded which). The clonotype was recovered from a man in his late teens or twenties who had mild COVID-19 (a few samples of this study predate the infection). Cell type and time point are not known. The CDR3 sequence: CASSVQVSSYNEQFF. In DNA, the CDR3 is TGTGCCAGCAGCGTACAGGTGAGCTCCTACAATGAGCAGTTCTTC.